These T cell receptor beta chains were read from a single sample in a study of technical replicates of blood from four donors. Sequencing used immunoSEQ multiplex PCR; TCRdb keeps in-frame clones, though not all of them. The sample yields more than 65,000 clones, approximately 80% seen once. Sequencing was carried out using PBMCs. The origin of the receptors is a human donor in good health. Some clones in this sample may be carry-over from other donors' samples. Each CDR3 is given with its conserved first and last residue. A D gene is named only where the DNA matches it firmly. Clone size is stated in some rows and not others, as once, few, many or a class when expanded.

D gene	V gene	J gene	clone size	CDR3 DNA	CDR3 protein
.	TRBV6-5	TRBJ2-2	.	TGTGCCAGCAGTCCCGGGGGATTCACCGGGGAGCTGTTTTTT	CASSPGGFTGELFF
.	TRBV7-3	TRBJ1-6	.	TGTGCCAGCAGCCCAGGGACTTTCGCGGATAATTCACCCCTCCACTTT	CASSPGTFADNSPLHF
.	TRBV7-2	TRBJ2-5	.	TGTGCCAGCAGCTTAGGACTTCTAGAGACCCAGTACTTC	CASSLGLLETQYF
.	TRBV19	TRBJ1-6	.	TGTGCCAGTAGAAAACAGAATTATAATTCACCCCTCCACTTT	CASRKQNYNSPLHF
.	TRBV29-1	TRBJ1-4	many	TGCAGCGTTGAAAGGAGGAATGAGAATGAAAAACTGTTTTTT	CSVERRNENEKLFF
.	TRBV27	TRBJ2-7	few	TGTGCCAGCAGTTGGGACACTGCCTACGAGCAGTACTTC	CASSWDTAYEQYF
TRBD2	TRBV4-3	TRBJ2-5	.	TGCGCCAGCAGCCACGGGACTAGCGGGAGTGAGACCCAGTACTTC	CASSHGTSGSETQYF
.	TRBV2	TRBJ2-1	.	TGTGCCAGCAGATACCTAAGAGACAGGATTAATGAGCAGTTCTTC	CASRYLRDRINEQFF
TRBD1	TRBV5-4	TRBJ1-5	.	TGTGCCAGCAGCTCAGACAGGGCCCCAGGGCAGCCCCAGCATTTT	CASSSDRAPGQPQHF
TRBD1	TRBV13	TRBJ1-1	.	TGTGCCAGCAGGAGAGGGGGCGGGAACACTGAAGCTTTCTTT	CASRRGGGNTEAFF
TRBD1	TRBV6-5	TRBJ1-2	.	TGTGCCAGCAGTTACTCTGCGGACAGGGACTATGGCTACACCTTC	CASSYSADRDYGYTF
TRBD2	TRBV10-3	TRBJ2-1	.	TGTGCCATCAGCGGTGGCCAGCGGGAGACGGATGAGCAGTTCTTC	CAISGGQRETDEQFF
TRBD2	TRBV7-3	TRBJ2-3	.	TGTGCCAGCAGCTATATCCCTCGTAGCGGGGGGGCCAATATGCAGTATTTT	CASSYIPRSGGANMQYF
.	TRBV18	TRBJ2-1	.	TGTGCCAGCTCACCAACGCAGGGCGGCGAGCAGTTCTTC	CASSPTQGGEQFF
.	TRBV5-6	TRBJ1-1	few	TGTGCCAGCAGCAAGGGAAGGGGATTGCCTTTCTTT	CASSKGRGLPFF